This T cell receptor beta chain stems from a study of shared clonotypes between healthy human individuals. Whole-study findings and limits: Several donors held about 5% of naive CD4 clonotypes in common. Generally, estimated richness proved larger in naive subsets than it did in memory subsets.

Profiling relied on immunoSEQ multiplex PCR, and the TCRdb table lists in-frame clones only, not all of them. The sample carries about 2.2 million clones, just over 90% recorded once. The V and J ends lost 8 bases and 0 bases respectively, with 22 bases between them. CDR1 SQVTM and CDR2 ANQGSEA come from the germline V gene. The CDR3 has 16 residues. Turning to this clone: The antigen remains undetermined.

The naive CD8 population came from CD45RO-negative cells selected for CCR7, without terminally differentiated effector memory CD45RA+ cells. The study enrolled healthy HIV-negative adults without recent acute infections or vaccinations as donors. Sequencing was performed on naive CD8+ T cells from PBMCs. The TCR comes from a young man in good health. Some clones in this sample may be carry-over from other donors' samples. The gene calls are TRBV29-1 and TRBJ2-5, with TRBD1 as a possible D gene (5 bases). The chain's CDR3 is CSINWEDSSYQETQYF. CDR3 nucleotide sequence: TGCAGCATTAACTGGGAAGACAGCTCGTACCAAGAGACCCAGTACTTC.